Below are 32 T cell receptor beta chains sequenced from a single sample in a study of blood T cell repertoires in COVID-19. Data came from immunoSEQ multiplex PCR; TCRdb stores just in-frame clones and leaves some out. This repertoire shows about 170,000 clones, roughly four fifths found once; its top ten account for roughly 1.9%. Input material: peripheral blood. These receptors came from an elderly woman with acute or convalescent COVID-19.

This chain uses TRBV7-9 with TRBJ2-3, with D perhaps matching TRBD2 (5 bases). This CDR3 has 15 residues. Trimming left V 5 bases short and J 4 bases short, with 16 bases between. Germline CDR1 and CDR2: SEHNR and FQNEAQ (reference sequence). The CDR3 DNA reads TGTGCCAGCAGCCTCGGGTGGACGGAGGCAGATACGCAGTATTTT. Its protein product is CASSLGWTEADTQYF.

This clone is a singleton in its sample. CDR3 nucleotides: TGTGCCAGCAGCCAGGACAGGGACTATGGCTACACCTTC. It specifies CASSQDRDYGYTF. The chain combines TRBV6-6 with TRBJ1-2; 8 nucleotides agree with TRBD1. The trim removed 6 bases at V and 3 bases at J, leaving 3 bases unmatched. In germline, CDR1 is MNHNY, CDR2 SVGAGI (reference sequence). This CDR3 is built from 13 residues.

The V and J genes are TRBV7-2 and TRBJ2-7, with TRBD1 identical over 7 bases. Losses at the gene ends were 1 base for V and 3 bases for J; bases not matched to a gene: 9. There are 16 residues in the CDR3. Germline CDR1 reads SGHTA; CDR2 reads FQGNSA. The CDR3 sequence: CASSLVGGNSGYEQYF. Here the CDR3 DNA reads TGTGCCAGCAGCTTAGTAGGGGGCAACTCCGGCTACGAGCAGTACTTC.

V is TRBV4-3 and J is TRBJ1-2; D is undetermined. The CDR3 extends over 13 amino acids. Trimming removed 0 bases from V and 1 base from J, with 3 bases in between. Germline-derived CDR1 and CDR2 are LGHNA and YSLEER. The CDR3 protein is CASSQDSNYGYTF. CDR3 in DNA: TGCGCCAGCAGCCAAGACAGTAACTATGGCTACACCTTC.

The chain joins TRBV21-1 to TRBJ1-5. TRBV21-1 is assigned pseudogene status. The length of the CDR3 is 17 residues. The DNA of the CDR3 is TGTGCCAGCAACCCCGGGGGGGGCCAGGATAGCAATCAGCCCCAGCATTTT. Its translation is CASNPGGGQDSNQPQHF.

This clone was seen only once. J is TRBJ2-1 and V is TRBV19, with a weak D call TRBD1 (6 bases). This CDR3 is built from 15 residues. Trimming shortened V by 3 bases and J by 2 bases, and 11 bases separated the two germline ends. The germline V gene has CDR1 LNHDA and CDR2 SQIVND (reference sequence). CDR3 loop: CASSMQGLTYNEQFF. In DNA form, the CDR3 reads TGTGCCAGTAGTATGCAGGGGCTAACCTACAATGAGCAGTTCTTC.

The chain employs TRBV7-8 and TRBJ2-7; D is possibly TRBD1 (6 bases). This CDR3 is built from 14 residues. The V gene's germline CDR1 is SGHVS and CDR2 FQNEAQ. Trimming removed 2 bases from V and 3 bases from J, with 11 bases in between. The DNA for the CDR3 is TGTGCCAGCAGCTTACCCGGACAGAACTACGAGCAGTACTTC. It encodes CASSLPGQNYEQYF.

The chain carries TRBV5-4 and TRBJ1-2, with a weak D call TRBD1 (5 bases). Germline V lookup: CDR1 SGHNT, CDR2 YYREEE (reference sequence). The CDR3 has 13 amino acids. The germline V and J ends were trimmed by 5 bases and 4 bases, with 12 bases remaining between them. The CDR3 region is CASSSTDPYGYTF. The CDR3 bases are TGTGCCAGCAGTTCGACAGACCCCTATGGCTACACCTTC.

This chain connects TRBV6-5 to TRBJ1-3, with no clear D. Germline CDR1 reads MNHEY; CDR2 reads SVGAGI. CDR3 length equals 11 residues. V was cut by 7 bases and J by 6 bases, with 7 bases left in between. DNA for the CDR3: TGTGCCAGCAAGAGCCCAAACACCATATATTTT. This sequence encodes CASKSPNTIYF.

This clone was seen only a few times. The chain recombines TRBV18 with TRBJ1-2; 8 nucleotides line up with TRBD1. With V trimmed by 3 bases and J by 8 bases, 5 bases remained unmatched. CDR3 length equals 13 residues. CDR1 and CDR2 from the germline V gene are KGHSH and LQKENI. The CDR3 loop reads CASSPEQGDGYTF. DNA of the CDR3: TGTGCCAGCTCACCGGAACAGGGGGACGGCTACACCTTC.

This clone was seen just once. V is TRBV7-8 and J is TRBJ2-3; weak D call: TRBD1 (6 bases). This CDR3 comprises 17 residues. The V and J ends lost 3 bases and 3 bases respectively, with 19 bases between them. Germline V gene lookup returns CDR1 SGHVS and CDR2 FQNEAQ. In DNA form, the CDR3 reads TGTGCCAGCAGCTTGGACAGAACCAATCTAATTACAGATACGCAGTATTTT. It yields the protein CASSLDRTNLITDTQYF.

The V and J genes are TRBV5-1 and TRBJ1-1, with D possibly matching TRBD1 (6 bases). Trimming removed 4 bases at V and 0 bases at J, with 13 bases between. The CDR3 totals 15 residues. CDR1 is SGHRS and CDR2 is YFSETQ in the germline V gene. The CDR3 coding sequence is TGCGCCAGCAGCGCGCGGGGGGCAATGAACACTGAAGCTTTCTTT. Translated: CASSARGAMNTEAFF.

The gene calls are TRBV9 and TRBJ2-3, with 7 bases aligning to TRBD1. The CDR3 runs 16 residues. V gave up 4 bases and J gave up 3 bases; unmatched junction bases: 11. Germline lookup yields CDR1 SGDLS and CDR2 YYNGEE. In nucleotides, the CDR3 is TGTGCCAGCAGCCGGGCAGGGGCAGGGGGTACAGATACGCAGTATTTT. It codes for CASSRAGAGGTDTQYF.

The V gene is TRBV5-1, the J gene TRBJ1-1; tentatively, D is TRBD1 (6 bases). From germline, CDR1 is SGHRS and CDR2 YFSETQ. The V end was cut by 4 bases, the J end by 7 bases, with 20 bases between. The CDR3 covers 15 residues. The CDR3 protein is CASSPSPAGTSEAFF. CDR3 nucleotides: TGCGCCAGCAGCCCAAGCCCAGCCGGGACAAGTGAAGCTTTCTTT.

The chain has TRBV4-2 and TRBJ2-3; no clear D. V was cut by 0 bases and J by 4 bases, with 8 bases left in between. This CDR3 is 14 amino acids long. Germline-derived CDR1 and CDR2 are LGHNA and YNFKEQ. Here the CDR3 DNA reads TGTGCCAGCAGCCAAGATCAGCGCGCAGATACGCAGTATTTT. Its protein is CASSQDQRADTQYF.

This chain joins TRBV19 and TRBJ1-1, with 7 bases fitting TRBD1. V gave up 4 bases and J gave up 0 bases; unmatched junction bases: 8. Germline values: CDR1 LNHDA, CDR2 SQIVND (reference sequence). The CDR3 runs 16 residues. The chain's CDR3 is CASSTGQVNMNTEAFF. CDR3 nucleotide sequence: TGTGCCAGTAGTACCGGACAGGTAAACATGAACACTGAAGCTTTCTTT. The full variable domain, its missing parts supplied by reference TRBV19 and TRBJ1-1, is DGGITQSPKYLFRKEGQNVTLSCEQNLNHDAMYWYRQDPGQGLRLIYYSQIVNDFQKGDIAEGYSVSREKKESFPLTVTSAQKNPTAFYLCASSTGQVNMNTEAFFGQGTRLTVV.

V usage is TRBV15 and J usage is TRBJ2-2, with D possibly being TRBD1 (5 bases). Germline-derived CDR1 and CDR2 are LNHNV and YYDKDF (reference sequence). CDR3 length: 14 amino acids. Trimming took off 5 bases at V and 2 bases at J, with 9 bases between the two ends. CDR3 in DNA: TGTGCCACCAGCGCGACAGCAAACACCGGGGAGCTGTTTTTT. Encoded protein: CATSATANTGELFF.

This clone was seen only once. The rearrangement links TRBV6-5 to TRBJ2-7, with D possibly matching TRBD1 (5 bases). Looked up from germline, CDR1 is MNHEY and CDR2 is SVGAGI. The CDR3 is 14 residues long. Trimming removed 0 bases from V and 3 bases from J, with 9 bases in between. This chain's CDR3 is CASSYSRQGYEQYF. Written as DNA, the CDR3 is TGTGCCAGCAGTTACTCGCGCCAGGGCTACGAGCAGTACTTC.

This clone was seen more than once but under ten times. The chain is built from TRBV4-1 and TRBJ2-1; D is unclear. Germline-derived CDR1 and CDR2 are MGHRA and YSYEKL. This CDR3 has 16 amino acids. The V gene lost 3 bases and the J gene lost 0 bases, with 12 bases spanning the gap. CDR3 sequence: CASSQTGRSSYNEQFF. The CDR3, as DNA: TGCGCCAGCAGCCAGACCGGCCGGAGCTCCTACAATGAGCAGTTCTTC.

The rearrangement links TRBV7-9 to TRBJ2-3; 12 bases match TRBD1. V lost 5 bases and J lost 4; bases outside the gene matches: 4. Germline CDR1 is SEHNR and CDR2 is FQNEAQ (reference sequence). CDR3 length: 15 amino acids. The CDR3 DNA sequence: TGTGCCAGCAGCCGGGACAGGGGGCTAGCAGATACGCAGTATTTT. It translates to CASSRDRGLADTQYF.

The J gene is TRBJ2-1, the V gene TRBV10-3; the match to TRBD2 covers 11 bases. Germline CDR1 and CDR2: ENHRY and SYGVKD. After removal of 3 bases from V and 5 bases from J, the junction contained 6 bases not matched to a gene. The CDR3 is made up of 16 amino acids. This CDR3 is CAISDLSGGADNEQFF. Written as DNA, the CDR3 is TGTGCCATCAGTGACCTTAGCGGGGGGGCCGACAATGAGCAGTTCTTC.

The rearrangement joins TRBV28 to TRBJ1-4; TRBD1 is a possible D gene (5 bases). This CDR3 contains 16 residues. Germline assignment: CDR1 MDHEN and CDR2 SYDVKM. V was clipped by 5 bases and J by 4 bases, with 17 bases between them. CDR3 DNA sequence: TGTGCCAGCAGTCCCAACGGGGGGAAAGATAATGAAAAACTGTTTTTT. This sequence encodes CASSPNGGKDNEKLFF.

V and J are TRBV6-2 or TRBV6-3 and TRBJ2-3, with D unresolved. This CDR3 has 13 amino acids. Germline CDR1 MNHEY, CDR2 SVGEGT. Trimming cost V 6 bases and J 4 bases, with 11 bases left between them. The CDR3 sequence is CASSKDTADTQYF. In DNA form, the CDR3 reads TGTGCCAGCAGCAAAGACACGGCAGATACGCAGTATTTT.

The chain has TRBV28 and TRBJ1-3; D unclear. CDR3 length: 14 amino acids. CDR1 and CDR2 (germline): MDHEN, SYDVKM. The V and J ends lost 7 bases and 0 bases respectively, with 10 bases between them. CDR3 protein: CASIDRSSGNTIYF. The CDR3 DNA reads TGTGCCAGCATCGACCGGAGCTCTGGAAACACCATATATTTT. Full variable domain (remainder filled in from reference TRBV28 and TRBJ1-3): DVKVTQSSRYLVKRTGEKVFLECVQDMDHENMFWYRQDPGLGLRLIYFSYDVKMKEKGDIPEGYSVSREKKERFSLILESASTNQTSMYLCASIDRSSGNTIYFGEGSWLTVV.

The rearrangement uses TRBV20-1 and TRBJ2-1; possible D gene TRBD2, 5 bases. V was pared by 3 bases and J by 7 bases, with 16 bases between. CDR3 length: 14 amino acids. Germline V gives CDR1 DFQATT, CDR2 SNEGSKA (reference sequence). The CDR3: CSASSVYGLNEQFF. In DNA, the CDR3 is TGCAGTGCTAGTAGCGTATACGGTTTGAATGAGCAGTTCTTC.

V and J are TRBV19 and TRBJ2-3; possibly TRBD2 for D (5 bases). The germline V gene encodes CDR1 LNHDA and CDR2 SQIVND (reference sequence). V was shortened by 9 bases and J by 1 base, with 17 bases between the two germline ends. There are 15 residues in the CDR3. The CDR3 DNA sequence: TGTGCCAGCCGAGGGCTTCTTCTTGGCACAGATACGCAGTATTTT. As protein: CASRGLLLGTDTQYF.

The V gene is TRBV7-3, the J gene TRBJ1-3, with a weak D call TRBD1 (5 bases). Deletions cut 2 bases from V and 1 base from J, with 6 bases between. The CDR3 length is 14 residues. Germline V gives CDR1 SGHTA, CDR2 FQGTGA. CDR3 loop: CASSLQGSGNTIYF. DNA for the CDR3: TGTGCCAGCAGCTTACAGGGATCTGGAAACACCATATATTTT.

For the CDR3, the DNA is TGTGCCAGCGGCCTTAGCGGGAGGGCGGGGGAGCAGTACTTC. It encodes CASGLSGRAGEQYF. V and J are TRBV7-2 and TRBJ2-7, with TRBD2 identical over 11 bases. CDR1 is SGHTA and CDR2 is FQGNSA in the germline V gene. This CDR3 has 14 residues. V was pared by 8 bases and J by 7 bases, with 10 bases of the junction left unmatched. Variable domain in full (rest from reference TRBV7-2 and TRBJ2-7): GAGVSQSPSNKVTEKGKDVELRCDPISGHTALYWYRQSLGQGLEFLIYFQGNSAPDKSGLPSDRFSAERTGGSVSTLTIQRTQQEDSAVYLCASGLSGRAGEQYFGPGTRLTVT.

The chain employs TRBV16 and TRBJ1-5, with TRBD1 matching over 8 bases. The germline CDR1 and CDR2 sequences are KGHSY and FQNENV. With V trimmed by 0 bases and J by 5 bases, 3 bases remained unmatched. CDR3 size: 15 residues. The CDR3 region is CASSQSGQGDQPQHF. The CDR3 DNA sequence: TGTGCCAGCAGCCAATCTGGACAGGGAGATCAGCCCCAGCATTTT.

The chain is built from TRBV19 and TRBJ2-7; perhaps TRBD1 as D (5 bases). The ends were cut back, 3 bases at V and 1 base at J, with 13 bases in the middle. Germline assignment: CDR1 LNHDA and CDR2 SQIVND (reference sequence). This CDR3 contains 15 residues. Here the CDR3 DNA reads TGTGCCAGTAGTATGGAAGGGGAATCGTCCTACGAGCAGTACTTC. It translates to CASSMEGESSYEQYF.

This clone occurred once. V gene TRBV7-2 combines with J gene TRBJ1-1, with 8 bases lining up with TRBD1. The length of the CDR3 is 15 residues. Unmatched junction bases numbered 15, after V lost 5 bases and J lost 10 bases. CDR1 is SGHTA, CDR2 FQGNSA, per germline. The CDR3 loop reads CASSPSIGTGAAAFF. The CDR3 DNA reads TGTGCCAGCAGCCCAAGTATCGGGACAGGCGCTGCAGCTTTCTTT.

The chain links TRBV14 to TRBJ2-2; D call uncertain. CDR1 is SGHDN, CDR2 FVKESK, per germline. The CDR3 has 16 amino acids. Deletions cut 7 bases from V and 3 bases from J, with 18 bases between. Here the CDR3 reads CASTATGRIYTGELFF. The CDR3 DNA reads TGTGCCAGCACCGCAACGGGTCGGATTTACACCGGGGAGCTGTTTTTT.